These 5 T cell receptor beta chains came from one sample sequenced in a study of OX40 agonist ivuxolimab in advanced cancers. Data came from immunoSEQ multiplex PCR; TCRdb stores just in-frame clones and leaves some out. The top ten clones hold less than 0.2% of a sample with 91,000 or so clones, approximately 95% of them seen once. The sample consisted of CD4+ or CD8+ T cells sorted from blood, taken in a trial of the OX40 agonist ivuxolimab. The receptors were gathered from an adult with an advanced solid tumor such as melanoma, head and neck, liver or kidney cancer.

The genes are TRBV4-2 and TRBJ1-5; unclear D gene. Per the germline V gene, CDR1 is LGHNA and CDR2 is YNFKEQ. The CDR3 has 13 amino acids. V was trimmed by 1 base and J by 5 bases, leaving 6 bases between them. The CDR3, as DNA: TGTGCCAGCAGCCAAGGTACCCATCAGCCCCAGCATTTT. This sequence encodes CASSQGTHQPQHF.

The chain has TRBV6-5 and TRBJ2-7, with D maybe TRBD1 (5 bases). CDR3 length equals 14 residues. Trimming took 4 bases from V and 1 from J, leaving 11 bases between them. Germline lookup yields CDR1 MNHEY and CDR2 SVGAGI. CDR3 protein: CASSSTQVSYEQYF. The CDR3, as DNA: TGTGCCAGCAGTTCGACACAGGTGTCCTACGAGCAGTACTTC.

V gene TRBV28 combines with J gene TRBJ2-3, with 10 nucleotides matching TRBD2. CDR3 size: 16 residues. V trimming: 5 bases; J trimming: 5 bases; junction bases outside the gene matches: 10. CDR1 is MDHEN, CDR2 SYDVKM, per germline. This CDR3 reads CASSATLAGAGDTQYF. DNA for the CDR3: TGTGCCAGCAGTGCAACCCTAGCGGGAGCGGGAGATACGCAGTATTTT. Full variable domain (remainder filled in from reference TRBV28 and TRBJ2-3): DVKVTQSSRYLVKRTGEKVFLECVQDMDHENMFWYRQDPGLGLRLIYFSYDVKMKEKGDIPEGYSVSREKKERFSLILESASTNQTSMYLCASSATLAGAGDTQYFGPGTRLTVL.

This clone has a single count. This chain uses TRBV5-8 with TRBJ1-5; 9 positions agree with TRBD1. The CDR3 sequence is 17 residues long. Per the germline V gene, CDR1 is SGHTS and CDR2 is YDEGEE. Unmatched junction bases numbered 12, after V lost 4 bases and J lost 4 bases. CDR3 in amino acids: CASSRGQGSSRNQPQHF. In DNA, the CDR3 is TGTGCCAGCAGCAGGGGACAGGGAAGTTCGAGGAATCAGCCCCAGCATTTT.

V is TRBV10-3 and J is TRBJ2-5; 16 bases match TRBD2. Trimming removed 10 bases from V and 5 bases from J; junction bases left unmatched: 4. This CDR3 has 14 amino acids. Germline V gene lookup returns CDR1 ENHRY and CDR2 SYGVKD. CDR3 sequence: CATAGLAGGETQYF. The DNA for the CDR3 is TGTGCCACCGCGGGACTAGCGGGAGGGGAGACCCAGTACTTC.